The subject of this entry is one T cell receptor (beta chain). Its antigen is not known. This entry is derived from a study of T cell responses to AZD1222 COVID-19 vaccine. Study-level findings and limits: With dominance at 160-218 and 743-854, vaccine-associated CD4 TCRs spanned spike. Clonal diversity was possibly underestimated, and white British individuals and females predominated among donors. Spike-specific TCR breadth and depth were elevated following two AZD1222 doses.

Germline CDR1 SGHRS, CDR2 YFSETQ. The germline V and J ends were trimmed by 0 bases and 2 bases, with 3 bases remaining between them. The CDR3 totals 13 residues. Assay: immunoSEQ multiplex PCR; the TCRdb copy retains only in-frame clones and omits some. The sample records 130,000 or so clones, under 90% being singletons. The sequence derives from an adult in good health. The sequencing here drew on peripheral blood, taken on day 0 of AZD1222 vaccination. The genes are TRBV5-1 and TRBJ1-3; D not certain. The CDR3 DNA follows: TGCGCCAGCAGCTTGGGTACTGGAAACACCATATATTTT. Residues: CASSLGTGNTIYF.